These 17 T cell receptor beta chains were sequenced from one sample in a study of CD8+CD57+ T cells in acquired aplastic anemia. Patients selected for sequencing had displayed CD8+CD57+ cell expansion by flow cytometry. The TCR beta profiling, which covered VDJ combination and CDR3 sequence, was carried out using genomic DNA as the template. TCRdb re-derived calls from the reads in MiXCR, one entry per CDR3 protein. Of around 170,000 distinct CDR3 sequences listed, roughly half were seen once; the top ten hold about 9.7%. The material sequenced was sorted CD4+, CD8+, or CD8+CD57+ T cells (not recorded which) from PBMCs. The receptor source for this set is a human donor with aplastic anemia.

This clonotype has a single count. The rearrangement uses TRBV5-4 and TRBJ2-7; D gene uncertain. CDR1 SGHNT and CDR2 YYREEE come from the germline V gene (reference sequence). V was clipped by 2 bases and J by 1 base, with 7 bases between them. This CDR3 region has 13 residues. The DNA of the CDR3 is TGTGCCAGCAGCTTTTCACCTTCCTACGAGCAGTACTTC. Amino acid sequence: CASSFSPSYEQYF.

The table lists this clonotype with many counts. The rearrangement joins TRBV19 to TRBJ2-3; the D gene is possibly TRBD2 (6 bases). The CDR3 sequence is 14 residues long. With 6 bases removed from V and 1 base from J, the gap between germline ends came to 11 bases. Per germline, CDR1 LNHDA and CDR2 SQIVND (reference sequence). CDR3 bases: TGTGCCAGTAGCAGGACGGGAGGCACAGATACGCAGTATTTT. This gives the protein CASSRTGGTDTQYF.

The V call is TRBV11-2, the J call TRBJ1-6, with D uncertain. Trimming removed 1 base from V and 3 bases from J, with 10 bases in between. CDR3 length: 16 residues. Germline CDR1 and CDR2: SGHAT and FQNNGV. Here the CDR3 reads CASSLGAEIYNSPLHF. Here the CDR3 DNA reads TGTGCCAGCAGCTTAGGAGCGGAGATCTATAATTCACCCCTCCACTTT.

This clonotype was counted between two and nine times. V and J are TRBV28 and TRBJ2-2, with D possibly being TRBD1 (5 bases). Germline V gene sequence: CDR1 MDHEN, CDR2 SYDVKM. The CDR3 extends over 13 amino acids. V lost 10 bases, J lost 1 base, and 10 bases lay in between. CDR3 in amino acids: CATVTGNTGELFF. DNA for the CDR3: TGTGCCACAGTAACAGGGAACACCGGGGAGCTGTTTTTT.

The CDR3 region is CSAKGRGSLHF. The CDR3 coding sequence is TGCAGTGCCAAAGGACGCGGTTCCCTCCACTTT. The chain recombines TRBV20-1 with TRBJ1-6; no definite D call. V shed 6 bases and J shed 14 bases, with 14 bases lying between them. This CDR3 has 11 residues. Germline V gene lookup returns CDR1 DFQATT and CDR2 SNEGSKA (reference sequence).

This clonotype was detected ten times or more. The chain carries TRBV12-3 or TRBV12-4 and TRBJ2-7, with D possibly being TRBD1 (6 bases). This CDR3 spans 14 amino acids. V lost 6 bases and J 2 bases, leaving 14 bases between the germline ends. The CDR3 reads CASSPTGTPYEQYF. In DNA form, the CDR3 reads TGTGCCAGCAGCCCCACAGGGACCCCCTACGAGCAGTACTTC.

About this clonotype: Sequence at one end of the junction differs from germline and may be a read error. V usage is TRBV20-1 and J usage is TRBJ2-6; TRBD1 might be the D (5 bases). CDR1 DFQATT and CDR2 SNEGSKA come from the germline V gene (reference sequence). This CDR3 contains 15 residues. CDR3 sequence reads: CSARVTPSGAYVLTF. CDR3 in DNA: TGCAGTGCTAGAGTTACGCCCTCTGGGGCCTACGTCCTGACTTTC.

The table lists this clonotype with many counts. The chain links TRBV7-3 to TRBJ2-3; D is undetermined. Deletions cut 1 base from V and 5 bases from J, with 7 bases between. CDR1 and CDR2 (germline): SGHTA, FQGTGA. This CDR3 has 13 residues. The DNA of the CDR3 is TGTGCCAGCAGCTTAAATCGAGGAGATACGCAGTATTTT. Translation gives CASSLNRGDTQYF.

This clonotype has at least ten counts. J is TRBJ1-1 and V is TRBV19; D not certain. Trimming removed 3 bases from V and 0 bases from J, with 8 bases in between. This CDR3 has 14 residues. Germline values: CDR1 LNHDA, CDR2 SQIVND (reference sequence). CDR3 nucleotide sequence: TGTGCCAGTAGTATGAGACATTTGAACACTGAAGCTTTCTTT. Residues: CASSMRHLNTEAFF.

This clonotype has at least ten counts. V is TRBV5-1 and J is TRBJ2-5, with TRBD2 identical over 11 bases. Germline CDR1 SGHRS, CDR2 YFSETQ. The length of the CDR3 is 15 residues. V lost 4 bases and J lost 5; bases outside the gene matches: 7. CDR3 DNA sequence: TGCGCCAGCAGCACCGGGACTAGCGGAGGGGAGACCCAGTACTTC. Translation: CASSTGTSGGETQYF.

The chain is built from TRBV28 and TRBJ2-1, with D uncertain. V was cut by 6 bases and J by 0 bases, with 12 bases left in between. The CDR3 runs 15 residues. Germline loops: CDR1 MDHEN, CDR2 SYDVKM. The CDR3 sequence: CASRPTRASYNEQFF. The CDR3 nucleotides are TGTGCCAGCAGGCCCACTCGAGCCTCCTACAATGAGCAGTTCTTC.

This chain links TRBV7-8 with TRBJ1-1, with 9 bases lining up with TRBD1. The V segment lost 5 bases and the J segment 4 bases; nucleotides outside the gene matches: 8. In germline, CDR1 is SGHVS, CDR2 FQNEAQ. The CDR3 consists of 15 residues. CDR3 loop: CASSLGTGLGTEAFF. The CDR3 DNA is TGTGCCAGCAGCCTGGGGACAGGGCTCGGCACTGAAGCTTTCTTT.

The sample holds a few counts of this clonotype. This chain joins TRBV6-1 and TRBJ2-2; D unresolved. This CDR3 is built from 12 residues. Germline-derived CDR1 and CDR2 are MNHNS and SASEGT. V was shortened by 4 bases and J by 9 bases, with 9 bases between the two germline ends. The CDR3 here is CASSANRRELFF. CDR3 DNA sequence: TGTGCCAGCAGTGCAAACCGTCGGGAGCTGTTTTTT.

Worth noting for this clonotype: Sequence at one end of the junction differs from germline and may be a read error. The rearrangement links TRBV6-1 to TRBJ1-1; perhaps TRBD1 as D (5 bases). CDR1 MNHNS and CDR2 SASEGT come from the germline V gene. The CDR3 totals 14 residues. CDR3 sequence (DNA): TGTGCCGGCAGTCCCCTGGGGGGGGGCACTGAAGCTTTCTTT. This sequence encodes CAGSPLGGGTEAFF.

In this sample, this clonotype turned up many times. This sequence joins TRBV19 and TRBJ1-1; D may be TRBD1 (6 bases). Germline V gene lookup returns CDR1 LNHDA and CDR2 SQIVND (reference sequence). This CDR3 region has 13 residues. V shed 7 bases and J shed 10 bases, with 19 bases lying between them. This CDR3 reads CASTKEQGGVAFF. For the CDR3, the DNA is TGTGCCAGTACCAAAGAACAGGGAGGGGTAGCTTTCTTT.

This clonotype was picked up many times. The chain couples TRBV9 to TRBJ2-1; D is possibly TRBD1 (6 bases). The V end lost 4 bases, the J end lost 0 bases, and 11 bases lay between the germline ends. The CDR3 spans 15 residues. CDR1 is SGDLS and CDR2 is YYNGEE in the germline V gene. In DNA, the CDR3 is TGTGCCAGCAGCACTCAGGGGAGCTCCTACAATGAGCAGTTCTTC. This sequence encodes CASSTQGSSYNEQFF.

The chain carries TRBV7-2 and TRBJ2-5; 8 bases agree with TRBD2. Trimming took 5 bases from V and 8 from J; bases not matched to a gene: 16. This CDR3 has 16 residues. CDR1 and CDR2 (germline): SGHTA, FQGNSA. The CDR3 DNA reads as TGTGCCAGCAGCCGTGGGTCTAGCGGGCCAAGAGAAACCCAGTACTTC. As protein: CASSRGSSGPRETQYF. The full variable domain, with the rest looked up from reference TRBV7-2 and TRBJ2-5, is GAGVSQSPSNKVTEKGKDVELRCDPISGHTALYWYRQSLGQGLEFLIYFQGNSAPDKSGLPSDRFSAERTGGSVSTLTIQRTQQEDSAVYLCASSRGSSGPRETQYFGPGTRLLVL.